Listed below are T cell receptor beta chains from one sample, sequenced in a study of Ad26.COV2.S vaccination and SARS-CoV-2 variants. This table comes from immunoSEQ multiplex PCR, and its TCRdb copy is limited to in-frame clones, with some not included. The sample includes around 300,000 clones, approximately 90% of them seen just once. Sequenced here: peripheral blood, sampled in a trial of Ad26.COV2.S vaccine versus placebo. Receptor source: a person between 18 and 59 years old who received the Ad26.COV2.S COVID-19 vaccine or a placebo. The CDR3 runs from the conserved cysteine through the conserved F or W. The order of the fields is J gene, clone size, V gene, CDR3 protein. Size values are once, few and many counts, or a class for expanded clones, and some rows have none.

>TRBJ1-4|few|TRBV3-1/TRBV3-2
CASSQGVWDEKLFF
>TRBJ1-5|.|TRBV28
CASRNSNQPQHF
>TRBJ1-6|.|TRBV7-2
CASSPLLSPLHF
>TRBJ1-3|.|TRBV6-5
CASRPDRFNGNTIYF
>TRBJ1-2|.|TRBV27
CASCSPGGGGTYYGYTF
>TRBJ2-1|.|TRBV5-4
CASSLSLAGDEQFF
>TRBJ2-5|once|TRBV5-1
CASSFSRRGRETQYF
>TRBJ2-7|.|TRBV4-1
CASSQERTSYEQYF
>TRBJ1-2|.|TRBV2
CASSEARRGTGYTF
>TRBJ2-2|.|TRBV7-6
CASSLRDGVNTGELFF
>TRBJ2-2|.|TRBV12-3/TRBV12-4
CASSFWAGELFF
>TRBJ1-5|.|TRBV19
CASSIVGALSNQPQHF
>TRBJ1-1|.|TRBV5-6
CASSGPGQGAAEAFF
>TRBJ2-3|.|TRBV24-1
CATSDSTSGRGSTDTQYF
>TRBJ1-5|.|TRBV28
CASRPDRGNQPQHF
>TRBJ2-2|.|TRBV28
CASSLGQGLDRTGELFF
>TRBJ1-3|.|TRBV4-1
CASSQNGPENSGNTIYF